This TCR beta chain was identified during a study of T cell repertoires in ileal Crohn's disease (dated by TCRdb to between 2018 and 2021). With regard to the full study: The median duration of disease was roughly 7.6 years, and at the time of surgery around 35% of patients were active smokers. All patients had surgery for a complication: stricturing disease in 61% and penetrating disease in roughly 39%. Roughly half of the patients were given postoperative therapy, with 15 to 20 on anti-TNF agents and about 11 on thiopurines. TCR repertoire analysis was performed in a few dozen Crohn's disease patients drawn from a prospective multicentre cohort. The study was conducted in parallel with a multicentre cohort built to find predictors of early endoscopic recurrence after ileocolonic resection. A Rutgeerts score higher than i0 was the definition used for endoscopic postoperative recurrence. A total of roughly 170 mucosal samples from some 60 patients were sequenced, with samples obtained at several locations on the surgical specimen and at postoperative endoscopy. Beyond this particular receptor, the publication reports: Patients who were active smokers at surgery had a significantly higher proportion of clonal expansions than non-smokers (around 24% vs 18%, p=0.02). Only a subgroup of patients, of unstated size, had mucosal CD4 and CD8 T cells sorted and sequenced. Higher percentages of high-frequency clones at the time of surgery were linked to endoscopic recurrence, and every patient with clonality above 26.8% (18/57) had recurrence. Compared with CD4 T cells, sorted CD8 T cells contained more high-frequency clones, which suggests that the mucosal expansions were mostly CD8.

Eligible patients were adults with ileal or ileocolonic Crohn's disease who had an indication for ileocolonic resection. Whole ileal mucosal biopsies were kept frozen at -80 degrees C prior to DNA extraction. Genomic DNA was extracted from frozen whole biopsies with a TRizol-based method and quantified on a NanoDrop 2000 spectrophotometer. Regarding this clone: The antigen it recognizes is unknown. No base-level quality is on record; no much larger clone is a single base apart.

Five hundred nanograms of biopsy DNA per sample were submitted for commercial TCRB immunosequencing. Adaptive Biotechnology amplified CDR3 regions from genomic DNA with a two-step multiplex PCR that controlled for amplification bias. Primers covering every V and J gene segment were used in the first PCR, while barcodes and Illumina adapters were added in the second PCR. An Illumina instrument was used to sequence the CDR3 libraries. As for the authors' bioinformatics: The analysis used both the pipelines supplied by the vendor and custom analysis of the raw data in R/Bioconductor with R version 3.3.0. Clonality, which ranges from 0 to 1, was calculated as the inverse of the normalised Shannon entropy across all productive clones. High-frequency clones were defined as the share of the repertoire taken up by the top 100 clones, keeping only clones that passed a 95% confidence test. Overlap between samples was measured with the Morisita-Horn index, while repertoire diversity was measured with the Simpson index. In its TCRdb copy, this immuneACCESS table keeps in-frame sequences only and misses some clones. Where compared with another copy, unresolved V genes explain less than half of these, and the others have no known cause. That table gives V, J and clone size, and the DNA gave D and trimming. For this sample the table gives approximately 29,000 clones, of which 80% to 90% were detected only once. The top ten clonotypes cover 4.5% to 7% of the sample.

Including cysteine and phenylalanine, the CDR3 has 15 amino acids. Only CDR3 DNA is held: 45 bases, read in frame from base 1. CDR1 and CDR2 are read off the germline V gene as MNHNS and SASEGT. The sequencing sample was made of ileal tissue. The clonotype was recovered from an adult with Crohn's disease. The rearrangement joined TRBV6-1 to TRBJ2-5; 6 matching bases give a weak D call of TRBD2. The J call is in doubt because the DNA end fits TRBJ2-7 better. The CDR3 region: CASSPSGQGFYEQYF. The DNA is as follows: TGTGCCAGCAGTCCAAGCGGGCAGGGATTCTACGAGCAGTACTTC.